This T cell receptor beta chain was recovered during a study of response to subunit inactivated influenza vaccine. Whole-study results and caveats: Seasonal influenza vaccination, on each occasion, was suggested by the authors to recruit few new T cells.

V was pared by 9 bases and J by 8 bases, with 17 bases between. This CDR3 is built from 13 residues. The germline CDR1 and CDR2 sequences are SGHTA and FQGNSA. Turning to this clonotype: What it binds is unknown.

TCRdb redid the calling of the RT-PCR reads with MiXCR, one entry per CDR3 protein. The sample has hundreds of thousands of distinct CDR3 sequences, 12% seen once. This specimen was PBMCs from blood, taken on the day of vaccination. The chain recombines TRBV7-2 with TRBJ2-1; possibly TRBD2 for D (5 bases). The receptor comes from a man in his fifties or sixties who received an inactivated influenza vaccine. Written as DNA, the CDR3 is TGTGCCAGTAAACTAGGGCCGAATCATGAGCAGTTCTTC. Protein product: CASKLGPNHEQFF.